The 32 T cell receptor beta chains below were found in one sample sequenced in a study of molecular identifiers for immune sequencing clone quantification. TCRdb re-called the PCR reads with MiXCR, one entry per CDR3 protein. The sample shows 400,000 to 600,000 distinct CDR3 sequences, 20% to 25% of them seen only once. Sequences were obtained from naive CD8+ T cells from blood, with Jurkat cell RNA spiked in. The subset was: FACS-sorted CD8+CD4-CCR7+CD45RA+ naive T cells. Source of these receptors: a human donor in good health. Some libraries in this study had Jurkat cell RNA spiked in.

This clonotype was seen repeatedly, ten times or more. V gene TRBV6-5 combines with J gene TRBJ2-7; TRBD1 aligns across 7 bases. Germline CDR1 is MNHEY and CDR2 is SVGAGI. This CDR3 comprises 15 residues. Trimming at V came to 0 bases and at J to 2 bases, leaving 4 bases not matched to a gene. The CDR3 region has the DNA TGTGCCAGCAGTTACTCCCAGGGGGTGGCCTACGAGCAGTACTTC. It codes for CASSYSQGVAYEQYF.

This clonotype showed up many times. The chain joins TRBV9 to TRBJ2-1; the match to TRBD2 covers 7 bases. Germline-derived CDR1 and CDR2 are SGDLS and YYNGEE. With 0 bases clipped from V and 5 bases from J, the junction kept 8 bases outside the gene matches. This CDR3 has 16 amino acids. CDR3 residues: CASSVGSSGNHNEQFF. Written as DNA, the CDR3 is TGTGCCAGCAGCGTAGGTTCTAGCGGTAACCACAATGAGCAGTTCTTC.

Concerning this clonotype: Sequence at one end of the junction differs from germline and may be a read error. V usage is TRBV30 and J usage is TRBJ2-1; TRBD2 agrees at 9 bases. This CDR3 has 13 amino acids. In germline, CDR1 is GTSNPN, CDR2 SVGIG (reference sequence). The CDR3 region is CVWSQGLAYEQFF. The CDR3 region has the DNA TGTGTCTGGAGCCAGGGACTAGCATATGAGCAGTTCTTC. The full variable domain, its missing parts supplied by reference TRBV30 and TRBJ2-1, is SQTIHQWPATLVQPVGSPLSLECTVEGTSNPNLYWYRQAAGRGLQLLFYSVGIGQISSEVPQNLSASRPQDRQFILSSKKLLLSDSGFYLCVWSQGLAYEQFFGPGTRLTVL.

Concerning this clonotype itself: Given a much more abundant clone one base away, this may be a read error. This chain links TRBV20-1 with TRBJ2-3; 13 bases line up with TRBD2. The germline V gene encodes CDR1 DFQATT and CDR2 SNEGSKA (reference sequence). Trimming cost V 5 bases and J 2 bases; bases outside gene matches: 7. This CDR3 has 16 residues. CDR3 residues: CSAARLAGGYTDTQYF. The CDR3 DNA reads as TGCAGTGCTGCTCGACTAGCGGGGGGCTACACAGATACGCAGTATTTT.

This clonotype was observed a few times. The chain uses TRBV5-6 and TRBJ2-7; 14 nucleotides line up with TRBD2. CDR1 and CDR2 from the germline V gene are SGHDT and YYEEEE. The CDR3 is made up of 17 amino acids. The V segment lost 0 bases and the J segment 5 bases; nucleotides outside the gene matches: 7. CDR3 loop: CASSLGLAGGPFHEQYF. CDR3 nucleotide sequence: TGTGCCAGCAGCTTGGGACTAGCGGGAGGGCCCTTCCACGAGCAGTACTTC.

Concerning this clonotype itself: This may be a read error: a much more frequent sequence differs by one nucleotide. V gene TRBV20-1 combines with J gene TRBJ1-1; tentatively, D is TRBD1 (6 bases). This CDR3 has 14 residues. Trimming cost V 5 bases and J 2 bases, with 15 bases left between them. Germline values: CDR1 DFQATT, CDR2 SNEGSKA (reference sequence). This CDR3 is CSAHPRGQNTEAFF. The CDR3 DNA is TGCAGTGCTCACCCCAGGGGCCAAAACACTGAAGCTTTCTTT.

The rearrangement uses TRBV20-1 and TRBJ2-3; 14 bases fit TRBD2. Trimming cost V 2 bases and J 1 base; bases outside gene matches: 8. Germline V gene lookup returns CDR1 DFQATT and CDR2 SNEGSKA (reference sequence). The CDR3 has 18 amino acids. As DNA, the CDR3 is TGCAGTGCTAGAACGGGACTAGCGGGAGTATTGGGCACAGATACGCAGTATTTT. Residues: CSARTGLAGVLGTDTQYF.

This clonotype was detected only a few times. This sequence joins TRBV12-3 or TRBV12-4 and TRBJ1-6; D is unclear. Trimming pared 9 bases from V and 9 bases from J, leaving 0 bases between. The CDR3 contains 8 residues. Here the CDR3 DNA reads TGTGCCAGTTCACCCCTCCACTTT. Its protein is CASSPLHF.

This clonotype was seen only a few times. The chain has TRBV20-1 and TRBJ2-3, with TRBD1 matching over 9 bases. In germline, CDR1 is DFQATT, CDR2 SNEGSKA (reference sequence). The CDR3 is 15 residues long. The chain's CDR3 is CSQGGTGRNTDTQYF. DNA for the CDR3: TGCTCACAGGGGGGGACAGGGCGTAACACAGATACGCAGTATTTT.

Many counts were recorded for this clonotype. The chain combines TRBV20-1 with TRBJ1-1; 9 bases line up with TRBD1. Germline CDR1 DFQATT, CDR2 SNEGSKA (reference sequence). Losses at the gene ends were 6 bases for V and 0 bases for J; bases not matched to a gene: 11. The CDR3 is made up of 16 amino acids. Written as DNA, the CDR3 is TGCAGTGCCCCCAGGACAGGGGATACCATGAACACTGAAGCTTTCTTT. Translated, it gives CSAPRTGDTMNTEAFF.

Of note for this clonotype: A much more abundant neighbour one base away suggests this may be a read error. Without the conserved terminal phenylalanine or tryptophan, this CDR3 likely stems from a read error. DNA for the CDR3: TGTGCCAGCAGCTCACCCGACAGCTCCAATTCACCCCTCCACTTG. Protein sequence: CASSSPDSSNSPLHL. This chain joins TRBV7-9 and TRBJ1-6; TRBD1 might be the D (5 bases). Germline V gene sequence: CDR1 SEHNR, CDR2 FQNEAQ (reference sequence). Trimming stripped 4 bases from V and 7 bases from J, with 14 bases between. CDR3 length: 15 residues.

This clonotype was recorded a few times. V is TRBV12-3 or TRBV12-4 and J is TRBJ2-5, with TRBD1 matching over 9 bases. Trimming took 6 bases from V and 1 from J; bases not matched to a gene: 9. This CDR3 has 16 amino acids. This chain's CDR3 is CASRPSGDRVQETQYF. CDR3 in DNA: TGTGCCAGCAGACCGTCTGGGGACAGGGTCCAAGAGACCCAGTACTTC.

Notes on this clonotype: It may be a read error: a sequence one base away is much more abundant. This sequence joins TRBV7-6 and TRBJ2-5; 8 bases are shared with TRBD1. J was trimmed by 3 bases and V by 5 bases; bases with no gene match: 14. This CDR3 region has 17 residues. The V gene's germline CDR1 is SGHVS and CDR2 FNYEAQ. The DNA of the CDR3 is TGTGCCAGCAGCCCCTGGGCTGGACAGGGTGGAAAAGAGACCCAGTACTTC. This sequence encodes CASSPWAGQGGKETQYF.

About this clonotype: In this CDR3 the conserved last residue, phenylalanine or tryptophan, is missing, so a read error is likely. The chain carries TRBV5-6 and TRBJ2-3; 7 nucleotides align to TRBD1. The CDR3 sequence is 14 residues long. Trimming removed 4 bases from V and 3 bases from J; junction bases left unmatched: 5. The germline gives CDR1 SGHDT, CDR2 YYEEEE. CDR3 nucleotide sequence: TGTGCCAGCAGCCCAGGGACAGCGACAGATACGCAGTATCTT. Its protein product is CASSPGTATDTQYL.

This clonotype was recorded at least ten times. V and J are TRBV14 and TRBJ2-7; D ambiguous. V shed 2 bases and J shed 5 bases, with 16 bases lying between them. The length of the CDR3 is 15 residues. CDR1 is SGHDN, CDR2 FVKESK, per germline. The CDR3 coding sequence is TGTGCCAGCAGCCAACGAACGGAAAGGTTGCACGAGCAGTACTTC. Translated, it gives CASSQRTERLHEQYF.

To note about this clonotype: Given a much more abundant clone one base away, this may be a read error. The final CDR3 position lacks the conserved phenylalanine or tryptophan, pointing to a likely read error. The gene calls are TRBV13 and TRBJ1-5; D remains ambiguous. V lost 0 bases, J lost 6 bases, and 9 bases lay in between. The V gene's germline CDR1 is PRHDT and CDR2 FYEKMQ (reference sequence). This CDR3 has 14 amino acids. CDR3 in DNA: TGTGCCAGCAGCTTAGGTATAGGAATTCAGCCCCAGCATTTA. Translation: CASSLGIGIQPQHL.

This clonotype was seen a handful of times. The rearrangement uses TRBV29-1 and TRBJ1-2; 9 nucleotides match TRBD1. CDR1 is SQVTM, CDR2 ANQGSEA, per germline. The CDR3 has 14 residues. V dropped 3 bases and J dropped 4; count of bases not matched to a gene: 6. In DNA, the CDR3 is TGCAGCGTTGACCGGGACAGGGTGAGCTATGGCTACACCTTC. This gives the protein CSVDRDRVSYGYTF.

V usage is TRBV6-5 and J usage is TRBJ1-1, with 8 bases that match TRBD1. J was trimmed by 11 bases and V by 8 bases; bases with no gene match: 10. Per germline, CDR1 MNHEY and CDR2 SVGAGI. The CDR3 extends over 12 amino acids. In nucleotides, the CDR3 is TGTGCCAGCTCCACGCGGACAGGGCTCGCTTTCTTT. As protein: CASSTRTGLAFF.

The chain uses TRBV7-9 and TRBJ2-7, with D possibly TRBD1 on 5 matching bases. Trimming shortened V by 4 bases and J by 6 bases, and 19 bases separated the two germline ends. The germline V gene encodes CDR1 SEHNR and CDR2 FQNEAQ (reference sequence). CDR3 length: 15 residues. This CDR3 reads CASSSPTVSGLEQYF. CDR3 nucleotides: TGTGCCAGCAGCTCCCCGACAGTATCTGGGCTCGAGCAGTACTTC.

This clonotype was counted ten times or more. The chain combines TRBV30 with TRBJ2-3, with 8 bases matching TRBD2. Per the germline V gene, CDR1 is GTSNPN and CDR2 is SVGIG (reference sequence). The ends lost 1 base at V and 3 bases at J; junction bases unmatched: 3. The CDR3 loop spans 14 amino acids. The chain's CDR3 is CAWSEGLGTDTQYF. The CDR3 DNA reads as TGTGCCTGGAGTGAGGGACTAGGGACAGATACGCAGTATTTT.

This clonotype came up many times. J is TRBJ2-7 and V is TRBV3-1; D is undetermined. Trimming took off 0 bases at V and 2 bases at J, with 5 bases between the two ends. The CDR3 extends over 13 amino acids. Germline V gives CDR1 LGHDT, CDR2 YNNKEL (reference sequence). CDR3 protein: CASSQDVAYEQYF. As DNA, the CDR3 is TGTGCCAGCAGCCAAGATGTGGCCTACGAGCAGTACTTC.

For this clonotype: This clone may be a read error of a much larger clone one base away. The chain has TRBV7-9 and TRBJ2-7; possibly TRBD1 for D (6 bases). CDR1 and CDR2 from the germline V gene are SEHNR and FQNEAQ (reference sequence). The CDR3 runs to 14 residues. For the CDR3, the DNA is TGTGCCAGCAGCCCACGGACAGACTCCCACGAGCAGTACTTC. Translated, it gives CASSPRTDSHEQYF. The whole variable domain, filled in from reference TRBV7-9 and TRBJ2-7, reads DTGVSQNPRHKITKRGQNVTFRCDPISEHNRLYWYRQTLGQGPEFLTYFQNEAQLEKSRLLSDRFSAERPKGSFSTLEIQRTEQGDSAMYLCASSPRTDSHEQYFGPGTRLTVT.

Many counts were recorded for this clonotype. The gene calls are TRBV7-2 and TRBJ2-3; 11 nucleotides agree with TRBD1. The CDR3 sequence is 15 residues long. CDR1 and CDR2 from the germline V gene are SGHTA and FQGNSA. Trimming took 4 bases from V and 14 from J; bases not matched to a gene: 14. As DNA, the CDR3 is TGTGCCAGCAGCTACATGGACAGGGGGCCCCCGAATTGGTATTTT. This translates into CASSYMDRGPPNWYF.

This clonotype was counted a few times. The chain links TRBV27 to TRBJ1-2, with 8 bases aligning to TRBD1. The CDR3 is 13 residues long. The V and J ends lost 5 bases and 4 bases, in that order; junction bases with no gene match: 3. CDR1 is MNHEY and CDR2 is SMNVEV in the germline V gene (reference sequence). CDR3 DNA: TGTGCCAGCAGTCAAGGACAGGGCTATGGCTACACCTTC. This sequence encodes CASSQGQGYGYTF.

This sequence joins TRBV20-1 and TRBJ2-7, with TRBD1 matching over 7 bases. Unmatched junction bases numbered 5, after V lost 1 base and J lost 2 bases. Germline CDR1 DFQATT, CDR2 SNEGSKA (reference sequence). This CDR3 comprises 14 residues. The CDR3 DNA is TGCAGTGCTAGAGCCAGGGACAGTACCTACGAGCAGTACTTC. This translates into CSARARDSTYEQYF.

This clonotype was found many times. This rearrangement joins TRBV7-9 to TRBJ2-3; D ambiguous. Germline V gene lookup returns CDR1 SEHNR and CDR2 FQNEAQ (reference sequence). V dropped 5 bases and J dropped 3 bases, with 27 bases sitting between them. The CDR3 is 19 amino acids. The CDR3 bases are TGTGCCAGCAGCCCCCCTCTGGCGGTCGCTCGGATCGGAACAGATACGCAGTATTTT. Translation gives CASSPPLAVARIGTDTQYF. Supplemented by reference TRBV7-9 and TRBJ2-3, the full variable domain reads DTGVSQNPRHKITKRGQNVTFRCDPISEHNRLYWYRQTLGQGPEFLTYFQNEAQLEKSRLLSDRFSAERPKGSFSTLEIQRTEQGDSAMYLCASSPPLAVARIGTDTQYFGPGTRLTVL.

The chain has TRBV5-1 and TRBJ1-4, with a weak D call TRBD1 (5 bases). This CDR3 is built from 16 residues. V dropped 0 bases and J dropped 7 bases, with 16 bases sitting between them. Germline loops: CDR1 SGHRS, CDR2 YFSETQ. CDR3 loop: CASSLDLAGPTEKLFF. CDR3 coding DNA: TGCGCCAGCAGCTTGGACCTCGCAGGGCCAACTGAAAAACTGTTTTTT.

This clonotype was observed many times. The chain is built from TRBV5-4 and TRBJ2-2; tentative D call: TRBD1 (5 bases). CDR1 is SGHNT and CDR2 is YYREEE in the germline V gene (reference sequence). CDR3 length: 17 residues. With 0 bases removed from V and 1 base from J, the gap between germline ends came to 13 bases. CDR3 amino acids: CASSLVSAGLNTGELFF. CDR3 DNA: TGTGCCAGCAGCTTGGTATCGGCAGGGCTGAACACCGGGGAGCTGTTTTTT. The full variable domain, its missing parts supplied by reference TRBV5-4 and TRBJ2-2, is ETGVTQSPTHLIKTRGQQVTLRCSSQSGHNTVSWYQQALGQGPQFIFQYYREEENGRGNFPPRFSGLQFPNYSSELNVNALELDDSALYLCASSLVSAGLNTGELFFGEGSRLTVL.

This clonotype was seen a handful of times. This chain joins TRBV4-3 and TRBJ1-2; 8 positions match TRBD1. Losses at the gene ends were 3 bases for V and 1 base for J; bases not matched to a gene: 4. The V gene's germline CDR1 is LGHNA and CDR2 YSLEER. CDR3 size: 15 residues. Written as DNA, the CDR3 is TGCGCCAGCAGCCAGGGGACAGGAGATAACTATGGCTACACCTTC. Its translation is CASSQGTGDNYGYTF.

This clonotype was picked up many times. The CDR3 DNA reads as TGTGCCAGCAGTTTATCTAGCGGGAAGTACGAGCAGTACTTC. Translating it yields CASSLSSGKYEQYF. The chain is built from TRBV27 and TRBJ2-7; 8 bases map to TRBD2. Germline loops: CDR1 MNHEY, CDR2 SMNVEV (reference sequence). Germline trimming cut 0 bases from V and 4 bases from J; bases unmatched to any gene: 2. This CDR3 is built from 14 residues.

A few counts support this clonotype. The chain links TRBV30 to TRBJ2-1, with D possibly matching TRBD1 (6 bases). This CDR3 has 15 residues. Germline V lookup: CDR1 GTSNPN, CDR2 SVGIG (reference sequence). The V gene lost 2 bases and the J gene lost 8 bases, with 19 bases spanning the gap. This chain's CDR3 is CAWSINRVGIDEQFF. The CDR3 bases are TGTGCCTGGAGTATAAACAGGGTAGGGATTGATGAGCAGTTCTTC. The variable domain in full, with the rest retrieved from reference TRBV30 and TRBJ2-1, is SQTIHQWPATLVQPVGSPLSLECTVEGTSNPNLYWYRQAAGRGLQLLFYSVGIGQISSEVPQNLSASRPQDRQFILSSKKLLLSDSGFYLCAWSINRVGIDEQFFGPGTRLTVL.

About this clonotype itself: One junction end does not reproduce the germline sequence, and a read error may be involved. This chain uses TRBV5-5 with TRBJ2-5, with D unresolved. From germline, CDR1 is SGHKS and CDR2 YYEKEE (reference sequence). This CDR3 contains 11 residues. CDR3: CASSFTETRYF. CDR3 DNA sequence: TGTGCCAGCAGCTTCACAGAGACCCGGTACTTC. The full variable domain, in which reference TRBV5-5 and TRBJ2-5 provide the parts outside the CDR3, is DAGVTQSPTHLIKTRGQQVTLRCSPISGHKSVSWYQQVLGQGPQFIFQYYEKEERGRGNFPDRFSARQFPNYSSELNVNALLLGDSALYLCASSFTETRYFGPGTRLLVL.